A single sample is the source of the 17 T cell receptor beta chains below, sequenced in a study of metastatic and nonmetastatic thyroid tumors. Patients had received no treatment of any kind before thyroid surgery. TCRdb reprocessed the PCR reads via MiXCR. The data show around 18,000 clones, with over 20% seen just once and approximately 15% held by the top ten. Sample: tumor tissue. Source of these receptors: a female donor with papillary thyroid cancer or a benign thyroid nodule (not recorded which). Some clones in this sample may be carry-over from other donors' samples.

This clone was seen many times. At one boundary the junction diverges from the germline segment, which might be a read error. The chain joins TRBV7-7 to TRBJ2-2, with a weak D call TRBD2 (7 bases). The CDR3 contains 17 residues. CDR1 is SSHAT and CDR2 is FNYEAQ in the germline V gene (reference sequence). The chain's CDR3 is CASSPEGGRGTIGELFF. CDR3 coding DNA: TGTGCTAGCAGCCCAGAGGGGGGGCGCGGGACAATCGGGGAGCTGTTTTTT.

This clone has a count of ten or more. The rearrangement joins TRBV14 to TRBJ2-3; the D is unclear. The CDR3 runs 12 residues. CDR1 and CDR2 from the germline V gene are SGHDN and FVKESK. Trimming took off 1 base at V and 3 bases at J, with 2 bases between the two ends. CDR3 in DNA: TGTGCCAGCAGCCAAGGTACAGATACGCAGTATTTT. Amino acids: CASSQGTDTQYF.

As to this clone: A read error may explain this, as a much larger clone is one base away. CDR3 sequence (DNA): TGCAGCGTTGTTGTGGGGGCGGGCTACACCTTC. It translates to CSVVVGAGYTF. The rearrangement uses TRBV29-1 and TRBJ1-2; tentative D call: TRBD1 (6 bases). The CDR3 covers 11 residues. V lost 4 bases and J lost 8, with 11 bases in between. The germline V gene encodes CDR1 SQVTM and CDR2 ANQGSEA.

Within the sample, this clone is medium-sized (0.01 to 0.1%). The rearrangement joins TRBV12-5 to TRBJ1-6; the D is unclear. Germline CDR1 LGHNT, CDR2 FRNRAP. The length of the CDR3 is 14 residues. Trimming pared 1 base from V and 10 bases from J, leaving 11 bases between. CDR3 coding DNA: TGTGCTAGTGGTTTGGGGACCGGGCGGTCACCCCTCCACTTT. Translated, it gives CASGLGTGRSPLHF.

This clone was detected many times. V is TRBV19 and J is TRBJ2-2; 8 bases agree with TRBD1. J was trimmed by 2 bases and V by 4 bases; bases with no gene match: 3. This CDR3 comprises 15 residues. Germline assignment: CDR1 LNHDA and CDR2 SQIVND (reference sequence). CDR3 protein: CASSKGTGNTGELFF. The CDR3 DNA reads TGTGCCAGTAGTAAGGGGACAGGCAACACCGGGGAGCTGTTTTTT. Full variable domain (rest looked up from reference TRBV19 and TRBJ2-2): DGGITQSPKYLFRKEGQNVTLSCEQNLNHDAMYWYRQDPGQGLRLIYYSQIVNDFQKGDIAEGYSVSREKKESFPLTVTSAQKNPTAFYLCASSKGTGNTGELFFGEGSRLTVL.

This clone appeared many times. The chain couples TRBV2 to TRBJ2-5, with D unclear. CDR1 is SNHLY and CDR2 is FYNNEI in the germline V gene. The CDR3 totals 11 residues. The germline V and J ends were trimmed by 6 bases and 1 base, with 3 bases remaining between them. The CDR3 DNA sequence: TGTGCCAGCAGAGCCCAAGAGACCCAGTACTTC. Its translation is CASRAQETQYF.

This chain connects TRBV3-1 to TRBJ1-5; D gene unclear. This CDR3 is built from 13 residues. Germline CDR1 and CDR2: LGHDT and YNNKEL (reference sequence). With 0 bases removed from V and 7 bases from J, the gap between germline ends came to 7 bases. CDR3 sequence (DNA): TGTGCCAGCAGCCAAGATGCCATGCAGCCCCAGCATTTT. This sequence encodes CASSQDAMQPQHF.

This clone was counted at least ten times. Other DNA sequences in this sample translate to the same CDR3. The chain couples TRBV27 to TRBJ2-3; maybe TRBD1 (5 bases). From germline, CDR1 is MNHEY and CDR2 SMNVEV (reference sequence). The CDR3 is made up of 14 amino acids. Trimming removed 5 bases at V and 0 bases at J, with 9 bases between. CDR3 DNA: TGTGCCAGCAGTCTGACAGAGAGCACAGATACGCAGTATTTT. Its protein product is CASSLTESTDTQYF.

Relative to its sample, this clone is medium-sized. The gene calls are TRBV13 and TRBJ1-6; D uncertain. Germline CDR1 is PRHDT and CDR2 is FYEKMQ (reference sequence). V was trimmed by 2 bases and J by 8 bases, leaving 10 bases between them. This CDR3 has 14 amino acids. CDR3 protein: CASSLRGRDSPLHF. DNA of the CDR3: TGTGCCAGCAGCTTACGCGGTCGGGATTCACCCCTCCACTTT.

This clone was seen ten or more times. The rearrangement uses TRBV2 and TRBJ2-6; 12 bases are a match to TRBD1. The germline V gene encodes CDR1 SNHLY and CDR2 FYNNEI. After removal of 10 bases from V and 4 bases from J, the junction contained 11 bases not matched to a gene. CDR3 length equals 17 residues. CDR3 sequence: CAIAWGQGALGANVLTF. Written as DNA, the CDR3 is TGTGCCATAGCATGGGGACAGGGGGCGTTAGGGGCCAACGTCCTGACTTTC. Full variable domain (rest looked up from reference TRBV2 and TRBJ2-6): EPEVTQTPSHQVTQMGQEVILRCVPISNHLYFYWYRQILGQKVEFLVSFYNNEISEKSEIFDDQFSVERPDGSNFTLKIRSTKLEDSAMYFCAIAWGQGALGANVLTFGAGSRLTVL.

This clone was detected ten times or more. The chain employs TRBV7-2 and TRBJ2-1; 7 bases match TRBD2. This CDR3 contains 14 residues. With V trimmed by 5 bases and J by 3 bases, 4 bases remained unmatched. Germline V gene data show CDR1 as SGHTA and CDR2 as FQGNSA. CDR3 DNA: TGTGCCAGCAGCCCTCGGGGGGTCTACAATGAGCAGTTCTTC. As protein: CASSPRGVYNEQFF.

By share, this clone counts as medium-sized (0.01 to 0.1%). The chain carries TRBV28 and TRBJ2-7; D gene unclear. Germline-derived CDR1 and CDR2 are MDHEN and SYDVKM. The V end was cut by 4 bases, the J end by 2 bases, with 15 bases between. The length of the CDR3 is 15 residues. CDR3 sequence reads: CASSSGLQRAYEQYF. In DNA form, the CDR3 reads TGTGCCAGCAGTTCCGGGTTACAAAGGGCCTACGAGCAGTACTTC.

Many counts were recorded for this clone. V and J are TRBV7-9 and TRBJ1-1, with D tentatively TRBD1 (5 bases). The V end was cut by 10 bases, the J end by 1 base, with 13 bases between. The V gene's germline CDR1 is SEHNR and CDR2 FQNEAQ (reference sequence). The CDR3 sequence is 13 residues long. The CDR3 sequence is CATPPGANTEAFF. CDR3 nucleotide sequence: TGTGCCACCCCTCCCGGGGCGAACACTGAAGCTTTCTTT. Filled out from reference TRBV7-9 and TRBJ1-1, the complete variable domain reads DTGVSQNPRHKITKRGQNVTFRCDPISEHNRLYWYRQTLGQGPEFLTYFQNEAQLEKSRLLSDRFSAERPKGSFSTLEIQRTEQGDSAMYLCATPPGANTEAFFGQGTRLTVV.

This clone was counted at least ten times. The chain couples TRBV6-1 to TRBJ1-2, with 11 bases that match TRBD1. CDR1 MNHNS and CDR2 SASEGT come from the germline V gene. This CDR3 is 17 amino acids long. The trim removed 6 bases at V and 4 bases at J, leaving 13 bases unmatched. CDR3 region: CASRTPSRTGGAYGYTF. The CDR3 DNA is TGTGCCAGCAGAACCCCCTCTCGGACAGGGGGCGCCTATGGCTACACCTTC.

Within the sample, this clone is medium-sized. The genes are TRBV20-1 and TRBJ1-2, with 11 bases matching TRBD1. V lost 5 bases and J lost 7; bases outside the gene matches: 12. The germline V gene has CDR1 DFQATT and CDR2 SNEGSKA (reference sequence). The CDR3 is made up of 15 amino acids. The CDR3 sequence: CSAPGQGAGKRGYTF. CDR3 in DNA: TGCAGTGCTCCAGGACAGGGGGCAGGAAAACGTGGCTACACCTTC.

The V and J genes are TRBV30 and TRBJ1-2, with 11 bases that match TRBD1. Germline V gene sequence: CDR1 GTSNPN, CDR2 SVGIG (reference sequence). V lost 3 bases, J lost 8 bases, and 11 bases stayed unmatched. This CDR3 comprises 15 residues. CDR3 region: CAWRAWTGGAGGYTF. CDR3 DNA: TGTGCCTGGAGGGCATGGACAGGGGGCGCGGGCGGCTACACCTTC. The variable domain in full, completed from reference TRBV30 and TRBJ1-2, reads SQTIHQWPATLVQPVGSPLSLECTVEGTSNPNLYWYRQAAGRGLQLLFYSVGIGQISSEVPQNLSASRPQDRQFILSSKKLLLSDSGFYLCAWRAWTGGAGGYTFGSGTRLTVV.

CDR3 sequence: CASRSDGRTGELFF. DNA for the CDR3: TGTGCCAGCAGATCGGACGGGCGGACCGGGGAGCTGTTTTTT. The rearrangement uses TRBV12-3 or TRBV12-4 and TRBJ2-2; D ambiguous. CDR3 size: 14 residues. V was pared by 6 bases and J by 5 bases, with 13 bases between.